One sample yielded the 25 T cell receptor beta chains listed below, sequenced in a study of CD8 T cells in Susac syndrome (dated by TCRdb to 2018 to 2020). Libraries were prepared through the immunoSEQ multiplex PCR assay. RNA was extracted with the RNeasy kit and about 0.5 to 1 ug was reverse transcribed using random hexamers. TCRdb itself trimmed the public reads at Q25 with fastp, ran MiXCR and retained productive beta chains. Rows merge per CDR3 protein into single entries with the most common DNA and genes. This sample comprises a few hundred thousand distinct CDR3 sequences, 95% of them detected only once. Less than 0.095% of the sample goes to the ten largest clones. The material sequenced was CD4+ T cells from PBMCs. These receptors were collected from a human donor with multiple sclerosis.

The chain carries TRBV2 and TRBJ2-7; TRBD1 aligns across 10 bases. The CDR3 sequence is 15 residues long. J gave up 6 bases and V 4 bases, and 9 bases lay outside the gene matches. From germline, CDR1 is SNHLY and CDR2 FYNNEI. The chain's CDR3 is CASSAGTGVRGEQYF. The CDR3 bases are TGTGCCAGCAGTGCGGGGACAGGGGTAAGGGGCGAGCAGTACTTC.

About this clonotype itself: Germline is not matched at one junction end, which may reflect a read error. J is TRBJ2-6 and V is TRBV29-1; a weak D match, TRBD1 (5 bases). Germline assignment: CDR1 SQVTM and CDR2 ANQGSEA. CDR3 length equals 15 residues. CDR3 DNA sequence: TGCAGCGTTGTAGGACCCCCCTCTGGGGCCAACATCCTGACTTTC. This translates into CSVVGPPSGANILTF. Variable domain in full (rest from reference TRBV29-1 and TRBJ2-6): SAVISQKPSRDICQRGTSLTIQCQVDSQVTMMFWYRQQPGQSLTLIATANQGSEATYESGFVIDKFPISRPNLTFSTLTVSNMSPEDSSIYLCSVVGPPSGANILTFGAGSRLTVL.

This chain uses TRBV2 with TRBJ1-1; the D is unclear. V was pared by 4 bases and J by 10 bases, with 16 bases between. CDR1 SNHLY and CDR2 FYNNEI come from the germline V gene. This CDR3 is built from 13 residues. In DNA form, the CDR3 reads TGTGCCAGCAGTGGAATTTTCGCGCCCCGAGCTTTCTTT. As protein: CASSGIFAPRAFF.

CDR3 DNA: TGCAGTGCTAGAGCGATAGGACAACTTAGCAATCAGCCCCAGCATTTT. This gives the protein CSARAIGQLSNQPQHF. The rearrangement links TRBV20-1 to TRBJ1-5; a possible D gene is TRBD1 (5 bases). V dropped 1 base and J dropped 0 bases, with 13 bases sitting between them. Looked up from germline, CDR1 is DFQATT and CDR2 is SNEGSKA (reference sequence). The CDR3 extends over 16 amino acids.

CDR3 in amino acids: CSARAGQGQNEQFF. The CDR3 DNA reads as TGCAGTGCTAGGGCCGGACAGGGACAGAATGAGCAGTTCTTC. The chain joins TRBV20-1 to TRBJ2-1; 8 bases agree with TRBD1. The CDR3 has 14 residues. Per the germline V gene, CDR1 is DFQATT and CDR2 is SNEGSKA (reference sequence). With V trimmed by 3 bases and J by 7 bases, 8 bases remained unmatched.

This chain uses TRBV5-4 with TRBJ1-4; D ambiguous. Trimming shortened V by 4 bases and J by 8 bases, and 9 bases separated the two germline ends. Germline V gene sequence: CDR1 SGHNT, CDR2 YYREEE (reference sequence). The CDR3 covers 12 residues. The CDR3 sequence: CASSRLGEKLFF. DNA for the CDR3: TGTGCCAGCAGCCGCTTGGGGGAAAAACTGTTTTTT.

The genes are TRBV27 and TRBJ1-2; D gene uncertain. V gave up 6 bases and J gave up 4 bases, with 15 bases separating them. CDR1 MNHEY and CDR2 SMNVEV come from the germline V gene (reference sequence). The CDR3 runs to 14 residues. CDR3 sequence: CASSYTRHSYGYTF. CDR3 sequence (DNA): TGTGCCAGCAGCTACACCCGTCACAGCTATGGCTACACCTTC.

CDR3 coding DNA: TGCAGTGCTAGTACTAGCCTTGAGCAGTTCTTC. As protein: CSASTSLEQFF. The chain employs TRBV20-1 and TRBJ2-1, with D perhaps matching TRBD2 (6 bases). The V end was cut by 3 bases, the J end by 9 bases, with 9 bases between. CDR1 and CDR2 (germline): DFQATT, SNEGSKA (reference sequence). CDR3 length: 11 residues.

The chain links TRBV9 to TRBJ1-2, with D possibly TRBD1 on 5 matching bases. The CDR3 is 18 amino acids. Germline-derived CDR1 and CDR2 are SGDLS and YYNGEE. The ends were cut back, 0 bases at V and 5 bases at J, with 23 bases in the middle. CDR3 sequence: CASSVDPSGGLLGYGYTF. CDR3 nucleotide sequence: TGTGCCAGCAGCGTAGACCCCTCGGGGGGGTTGTTGGGATATGGCTACACCTTC.

V gene TRBV11-2 combines with J gene TRBJ2-2, with 11 positions matching TRBD2. With V trimmed by 0 bases and J by 4 bases, 7 bases remained unmatched. Germline V CDR1 and CDR2: SGHAT, FQNNGV. The CDR3 loop spans 18 amino acids. The CDR3 sequence is CASSLDVASGGRTGELFF. The CDR3 region has the DNA TGTGCCAGCAGCTTAGATGTAGCTAGCGGGGGGCGCACCGGGGAGCTGTTTTTT.

This chain joins TRBV27 and TRBJ2-3; 9 positions agree with TRBD1. The CDR3 totals 15 residues. Germline loops: CDR1 MNHEY, CDR2 SMNVEV (reference sequence). Trimming at V came to 6 bases and at J to 4 bases, leaving 8 bases not matched to a gene. This chain's CDR3 is CASSDRDRGSDTQYF. The CDR3 bases are TGTGCCAGCAGCGATCGTGACAGGGGGTCAGATACGCAGTATTTT.

The rearrangement joins TRBV29-1 to TRBJ2-3; D might be TRBD1 or TRBD2, each matching 5 bases. The CDR3 is made up of 13 amino acids. Germline CDR1 and CDR2: SQVTM and ANQGSEA. With 3 bases removed from V and 8 bases from J, the gap between germline ends came to 15 bases. The CDR3 coding sequence is TGCAGCGTTGACCTCTTCGGGGCCACTACGCAGTATTTT. Encoded protein: CSVDLFGATTQYF.

V is TRBV6-1 and J is TRBJ2-3, with D tentatively TRBD1 (6 bases). The CDR3 runs 13 residues. CDR1 and CDR2 from the germline V gene are MNHNS and SASEGT. Trimming removed 6 bases at V and 11 bases at J, with 18 bases between. The CDR3, as DNA: TGTGCCAGCAGAACAAGCCCGGGACACAAGCAGTATTTT. Translation gives CASRTSPGHKQYF.

The chain uses TRBV12-3 or TRBV12-4 and TRBJ1-4; possible D gene TRBD1, 5 bases. With 6 bases removed from V and 7 bases from J, the gap between germline ends came to 15 bases. This CDR3 region has 14 residues. CDR3 DNA sequence: TGTGCCAGCAGCTTGCAATCAGGGAGTGAAAAACTGTTTTTT. Translated: CASSLQSGSEKLFF.

The CDR3 DNA sequence: TGCAGTACCAAAGAGGCCGCGGGACAGAATTCACCCCTCCACTTT. Translation gives CSTKEAAGQNSPLHF. The chain uses TRBV20-1 and TRBJ1-6; 7 bases fit TRBD1. The CDR3 covers 15 residues. Trimming took 8 bases from V and 7 from J; bases not matched to a gene: 14. Germline assignment: CDR1 DFQATT and CDR2 SNEGSKA (reference sequence).

The V gene is TRBV3-1, the J gene TRBJ1-2; perhaps TRBD1 as D (6 bases). The germline V and J ends were trimmed by 7 bases and 3 bases, with 15 bases remaining between them. Germline V gives CDR1 LGHDT, CDR2 YNNKEL (reference sequence). This CDR3 is built from 14 residues. CDR3 nucleotide sequence: TGTGCCAGCACCTCCAGGGGAAAAGACTATGGCTACACCTTC. Protein sequence: CASTSRGKDYGYTF.

The chain is built from TRBV7-9 and TRBJ1-1; D unresolved. The CDR3 runs 15 residues. Trimming pared 1 base from V and 0 bases from J, leaving 9 bases between. Germline CDR1 SEHNR, CDR2 FQNEAQ (reference sequence). CDR3 coding DNA: TGTGCCAGCAGCTTAGAACGGTTTATGAACACTGAAGCTTTCTTT. Its protein is CASSLERFMNTEAFF.

This chain links TRBV4-1 with TRBJ2-7; TRBD1 matches at 10 bases. The CDR3 length is 14 residues. Per germline, CDR1 MGHRA and CDR2 YSYEKL. The trim removed 4 bases at V and 6 bases at J, leaving 6 bases unmatched. CDR3 region: CASSLPGQGGEQYF. The CDR3 DNA reads as TGCGCCAGCAGCCTACCCGGACAGGGGGGCGAGCAGTACTTC.

The V and J genes are TRBV5-1 and TRBJ1-2; D not resolved. Trimming removed 4 bases from V and 1 base from J, with 8 bases in between. CDR3 length: 13 residues. Germline CDR1 and CDR2: SGHRS and YFSETQ. This CDR3 is CASSNQLNYGYTF. The CDR3 region has the DNA TGCGCCAGCAGCAACCAACTTAACTATGGCTACACCTTC.

The rearrangement links TRBV2 to TRBJ1-6; tentative D call: TRBD1 (5 bases). Germline V lookup: CDR1 SNHLY, CDR2 FYNNEI. This CDR3 comprises 14 residues. V lost 6 bases and J 6 bases, leaving 12 bases between the germline ends. CDR3: CASRGEASNSPLHF. The CDR3 DNA is TGTGCCAGCAGGGGGGAGGCCTCTAATTCACCCCTCCACTTT. The whole variable domain, remainder taken from reference TRBV2 and TRBJ1-6, is EPEVTQTPSHQVTQMGQEVILRCVPISNHLYFYWYRQILGQKVEFLVSFYNNEISEKSEIFDDQFSVERPDGSNFTLKIRSTKLEDSAMYFCASRGEASNSPLHFGNGTRLTVT.

This clonotype came up a few times. The rearrangement links TRBV27 to TRBJ2-7; 8 positions match TRBD1. The CDR3 is 13 residues long. The ends lost 5 bases at V and 4 bases at J; junction bases unmatched: 4. Germline CDR1 MNHEY, CDR2 SMNVEV (reference sequence). The CDR3 is CASSPDRDYEQYF. The CDR3 DNA sequence: TGTGCCAGCAGTCCGGACAGGGATTACGAGCAGTACTTC.

The J gene is TRBJ2-2, the V gene TRBV2, with TRBD2 identical over 8 bases. The germline V gene has CDR1 SNHLY and CDR2 FYNNEI. V lost 6 bases, J lost 6 bases, and 3 bases stayed unmatched. This CDR3 region has 13 residues. The CDR3 spells CASRGTSSGELFF. The CDR3, as DNA: TGTGCCAGCAGAGGGACTAGTTCCGGGGAGCTGTTTTTT.

In DNA form, the CDR3 reads TGCGCCAGCAGCCAACCGCGCGGAACCCAGTACTTC. This translates into CASSQPRGTQYF. The chain links TRBV4-1 to TRBJ2-5; no reliable D call. Trimming shortened V by 2 bases and J by 8 bases, and 9 bases separated the two germline ends. This CDR3 is 12 amino acids long. The germline CDR1 and CDR2 sequences are MGHRA and YSYEKL.

The chain combines TRBV3-1 with TRBJ1-2; D remains unclear. V lost 5 bases to trimming and J lost 8 bases, with 9 bases between them. Per the germline V gene, CDR1 is LGHDT and CDR2 is YNNKEL (reference sequence). CDR3 length: 11 amino acids. CDR3 region: CASSLEGGYTF. The CDR3 region has the DNA TGTGCCAGCAGCTTAGAGGGCGGCTACACCTTC.

The rearrangement links TRBV10-3 to TRBJ1-2, with D hard to call. The CDR3 totals 12 residues. Deletions cut 7 bases from V and 5 bases from J, with 11 bases between. CDR1 is ENHRY and CDR2 is SYGVKD in the germline V gene. CDR3 sequence reads: CAIKDLTYGYTF. In DNA form, the CDR3 reads TGTGCCATCAAGGACCTGACATATGGCTACACCTTC.